This T cell receptor (beta chain) derives from a study of CD8 T cells in Susac syndrome. cDNA came from roughly 0.53 to 1 ug RNA primed by random hexamers. Using its own MiXCR run on the immunoSEQ multiplex PCR reads, TCRdb lists one record per CDR3 protein. Among around 130,000 distinct CDR3 sequences listed, about 93% were seen once. Losses at the gene ends were 4 bases for V and 4 bases for J; bases not matched to a gene: 4. This CDR3 comprises 14 residues. Per germline, CDR1 SGHVS and CDR2 FQNEAQ. Input material: CD4+ T cells from PBMCs. The rearrangement uses TRBV7-8 and TRBJ2-1, with 7 bases identical to TRBD2. The origin of this receptor is a human donor in good health. CDR3 nucleotide sequence: TGTGCCAGCAGCTCCCGGGACTATTACAATGAGCAGTTCTTC. Translating gives CASSSRDYYNEQFF.